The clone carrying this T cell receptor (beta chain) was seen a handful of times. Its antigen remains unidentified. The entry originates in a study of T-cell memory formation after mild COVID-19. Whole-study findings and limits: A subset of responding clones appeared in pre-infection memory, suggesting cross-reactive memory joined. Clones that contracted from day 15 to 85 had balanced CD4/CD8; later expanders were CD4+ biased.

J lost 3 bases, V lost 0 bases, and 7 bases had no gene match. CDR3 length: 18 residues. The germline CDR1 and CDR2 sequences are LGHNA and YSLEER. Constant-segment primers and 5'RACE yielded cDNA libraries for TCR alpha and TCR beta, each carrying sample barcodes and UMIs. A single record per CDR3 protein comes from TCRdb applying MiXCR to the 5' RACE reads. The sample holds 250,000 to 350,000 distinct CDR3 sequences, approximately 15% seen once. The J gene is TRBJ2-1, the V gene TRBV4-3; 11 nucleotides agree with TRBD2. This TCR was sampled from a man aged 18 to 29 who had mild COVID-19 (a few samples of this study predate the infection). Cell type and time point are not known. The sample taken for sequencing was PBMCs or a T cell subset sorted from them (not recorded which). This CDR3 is CASSQDRTSGGHYNEQFF. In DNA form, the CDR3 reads TGCGCCAGCAGCCAAGATCGAACTAGCGGGGGCCACTACAATGAGCAGTTCTTC.